These T cell receptor beta chains were read from a single sample in a study of cytomegalovirus exposure and HLA in healthy donors. The protocol was immunoSEQ multiplex PCR, while the TCRdb copy is restricted to in-frame clones and leaves out a portion. The profile shows some 160,000 clones, about 88% of them singletons. The sample was PBMCs. The receptors derive from a man aged 18 to 30 in good health and CMV-seronegative. CDR3s include the opening cysteine and the closing phenylalanine or tryptophan. A D gene is named only where the DNA matches it firmly. Clone size is not always given. Where it is, it says once, few, many or a class for expanded clones.

>once|TRBJ1-2|15|TRBD1|TRBV4-1
CASSQGLGTEYGYTF
TGCGCCAGCAGCCAAGGACTCGGGACAGAATATGGCTACACCTTC
>-|TRBJ2-2|16|-|TRBV2
CASSELVAANTGELFF
TGTGCCAGCAGTGAATTGGTAGCAGCGAACACCGGGGAGCTGTTTTTT
>-|TRBJ2-1|15|-|TRBV6-5
CASSYSEGNYNEQFF
TGTGCCAGCAGTTATTCGGAGGGCAACTACAATGAGCAGTTCTTC
>-|TRBJ1-3|13|-|TRBV10-3
CAIRGVSGNTIYF
TGTGCCATCAGGGGAGTCTCTGGAAACACCATATATTTT
>-|TRBJ2-7|18|TRBD2|TRBV6-1
CASSGKTSGRISSYEQYF
TGTGCCAGCAGTGGGAAGACTAGCGGGAGGATCAGCTCCTACGAGCAGTACTTC
>-|TRBJ1-4|15|-|TRBV6-1
CASSSRGLANEKLFF
TGTGCCAGCAGTTCCCGGGGTTTGGCTAATGAAAAACTGTTTTTT
>once|TRBJ1-2|13|TRBD1|TRBV28
CASSLDRDYGYTF
TGTGCCAGCAGCCTAGACAGGGACTATGGCTACACCTTC
>-|TRBJ1-2|14|-|TRBV27
CASSLGQGSGGYTF
TGTGCCAGCAGTTTAGGGCAGGGATCCGGTGGCTACACCTTC
>-|TRBJ1-1|15|-|TRBV11-3
CASSLDGAVNTEAFF
TGTGCCAGCAGCTTAGATGGGGCCGTAAACACTGAAGCTTTCTTT
>-|TRBJ1-5|17|-|TRBV27
CASKISTSRFDNQPQHF
TGTGCCAGCAAAATCTCCACTTCGCGGTTTGACAATCAGCCCCAGCATTTT
>-|TRBJ2-1|16|-|TRBV5-1
CASSLGRAGAYNEQFF
TGCGCCAGCAGCTTGGGGCGGGCAGGGGCCTACAATGAGCAGTTCTTC
>-|TRBJ1-4|12|-|TRBV6-6
CASSSTPGKLFF
TGTGCCAGCAGCTCCACTCCGGGGAAACTGTTTTTT
>-|TRBJ2-1|15|TRBD2|TRBV5-1
CASSRLAGEIHEQFF
TGCGCCAGCAGCCGACTAGCGGGAGAGATCCATGAGCAGTTCTTC
>-|TRBJ2-3|16|-|TRBV5-1
CASSLQPAISTDTQYF
TGCGCCAGCAGCTTACAACCAGCGATCAGCACAGATACGCAGTATTTT
>-|TRBJ2-1|16|TRBD2|TRBV6-7
CASSYSSGRDLIEQFF
TGTGCCAGCAGTTACTCTAGCGGGAGAGACCTGATTGAGCAGTTCTTC
>-|TRBJ1-1|14|-|TRBV5-1
CASSLGQTNTEAFF
TGCGCCAGCAGCTTGGGACAGACGAACACTGAAGCTTTCTTT
>-|TRBJ2-5|18|-|TRBV30
CAWTRTGSAGGRMETQYF
TGTGCCTGGACCAGGACAGGATCCGCTGGGGGGAGGATGGAGACCCAGTACTTC
>-|TRBJ1-6|12|-|TRBV27
CASSLFGSPLHF
TGTGCCAGCAGTTTATTCGGTTCACCCCTCCACTTT
>-|TRBJ1-2|14|-|TRBV5-1
CASSVFGGQGGYTF
TGCGCCAGCAGCGTCTTCGGGGGGCAAGGAGGCTACACCTTC
>-|TRBJ2-5|17|TRBD2|TRBV4-2
CASSQSSGGALQETQYF
TGTGCCAGCAGCCAATCTAGCGGGGGGGCCCTTCAAGAGACCCAGTACTTC
>-|TRBJ1-5|15|TRBD1|TRBV7-2
CASSFGTGINQPQHF
TGTGCCAGCAGCTTCGGGACAGGGATCAATCAGCCCCAGCATTTT
>-|TRBJ2-7|13|-|TRBV9
CASAPHPAYEQYF
TGTGCCAGTGCTCCCCACCCAGCCTACGAGCAGTACTTC
>once|TRBJ2-4|17|TRBD1|TRBV5-4
CASSKQGVRDSDNIQYF
TGTGCCAGCAGCAAACAGGGGGTAAGGGACTCGGACAACATTCAGTACTTC
>-|TRBJ2-1|15|TRBD2|TRBV9
CASSVGAGVYNEQFF
TGTGCCAGCAGCGTAGGAGCGGGAGTGTACAATGAGCAGTTCTTC
>-|TRBJ2-5|15|-|TRBV6-5
CASTREAFTRETQYF
TGTGCCAGCACTCGAGAGGCATTTACGAGGGAGACCCAGTACTTC
>-|TRBJ1-2|13|-|TRBV15
CATSASDSYGYTF
TGTGCCACCAGCGCCTCGGACAGCTATGGCTACACCTTC
>-|TRBJ1-6|14|-|TRBV7-9
CASSTQGYNSPLHF
TGTGCCAGCAGCACACAGGGTTATAATTCACCCCTCCACTTT
>-|TRBJ1-2|13|TRBD1|TRBV5-6
CASSVRQGDGYTF
TGTGCCAGCAGCGTAAGACAGGGTGACGGCTACACCTTC
>-|TRBJ2-5|14|-|TRBV13
CAPQAGFGRETQYF
TGTGCCCCCCAGGCCGGGTTCGGGAGAGAGACCCAGTACTTC
>-|TRBJ2-1|19|-|TRBV11-3
CASSLDVGAEVGSYNEQFF
TGTGCCAGCAGCTTAGACGTGGGAGCGGAGGTCGGTTCCTACAATGAGCAGTTCTTC
>-|TRBJ1-2|15|TRBD1|TRBV6-5
CASSYRQGANYGYTF
TGTGCCAGCAGTTACAGACAGGGGGCTAACTATGGCTACACCTTC
>-|TRBJ2-7|17|TRBD1|TRBV11-2
CASSSGTGQLSSYEQYF
TGTGCCAGCAGCTCAGGGACAGGCCAACTAAGCTCCTACGAGCAGTACTTC
>-|TRBJ2-6|18|-|TRBV27
CASSLLYRVPSGANVLTF
TGTGCCAGCAGTTTATTGTACAGAGTCCCCTCTGGGGCCAACGTCCTGACTTTC
>-|TRBJ2-1|18|-|TRBV13
CASSQRGLRRSSYNEQFF
TGTGCCAGCAGCCAGAGAGGACTGCGACGGAGCTCCTACAATGAGCAGTTCTTC
>-|TRBJ2-3|17|TRBD2|TRBV15
CATSRDKREAFTDTQYF
TGTGCCACCAGCAGAGATAAGCGGGAGGCCTTCACAGATACGCAGTATTTT
>-|TRBJ1-2|14|TRBD1|TRBV5-1
CASSLTGGRDGYTF
TGCGCCAGCAGCCTAACAGGGGGCCGGGATGGCTACACCTTC
>-|TRBJ1-1|14|-|TRBV5-1
CASGHIRGSTEAFF
TGCGCCAGCGGACACATCCGGGGGAGCACTGAAGCTTTCTTT
>-|TRBJ2-1|14|TRBD1|TRBV5-5
CASSPLDRVHEQFF
TGTGCCAGCAGCCCACTGGACAGGGTACATGAGCAGTTCTTC
>-|TRBJ1-5|15|-|TRBV28
CASSLGGTSNQPQHF
TGTGCCAGCAGTTTGGGCGGGACTAGCAATCAGCCCCAGCATTTT
>-|TRBJ2-2|14|TRBD2|TRBV5-4
CASTIAGRTGELFF
TGTGCCAGCACCATAGCGGGCCGCACCGGGGAGCTGTTTTTT
>-|TRBJ1-2|15|TRBD1|TRBV4-3
CASSRGTGDTGGYTF
TGCGCCAGCAGCCGGGGGACAGGGGACACTGGAGGCTACACCTTC